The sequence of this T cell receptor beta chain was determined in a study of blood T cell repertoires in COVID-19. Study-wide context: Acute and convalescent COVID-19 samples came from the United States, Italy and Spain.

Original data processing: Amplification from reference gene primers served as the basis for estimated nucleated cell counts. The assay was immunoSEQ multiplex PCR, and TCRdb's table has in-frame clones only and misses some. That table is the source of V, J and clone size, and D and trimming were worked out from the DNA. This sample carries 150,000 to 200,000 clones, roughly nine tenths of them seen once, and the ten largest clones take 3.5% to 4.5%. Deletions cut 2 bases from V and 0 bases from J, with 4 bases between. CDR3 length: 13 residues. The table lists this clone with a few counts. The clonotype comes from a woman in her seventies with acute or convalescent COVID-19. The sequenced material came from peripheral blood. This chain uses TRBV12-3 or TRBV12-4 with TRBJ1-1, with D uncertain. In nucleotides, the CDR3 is TGTGCCAGCAGTTTACGGGTGAACACTGAAGCTTTCTTT. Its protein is CASSLRVNTEAFF.